This entry concerns a single T cell receptor (beta chain). The specificity of this receptor is unknown. No base qualities exist here, and no much larger clone lies one base off it. The twin pairs came from the European Cystic Fibrosis Twin and Sibling Study Cohort, a cohort that recruited patients from approximately 160 CF clinics across 14 European countries. Zygosity and CFTR genotype were verified in-house, with zygosity tested by multiplex PCR of nine short tandem repeat loci. Peripheral blood was sampled from each twin, and clinical parameters were recorded on the day of blood sampling. Genomic DNA was isolated from peripheral blood cells with phenol/chloroform and kept in TE buffer at 4 degrees C. Following the manufacturer's instructions, TCR beta CDR3 regions were amplified by multiplex PCR with the immunoSEQ immune profiling system. An Illumina NextSeq system was used for sequencing. For the original study's pipeline: Sequence data were processed on the immunoSEQ Analyzer platform, and clonality was computed as the square root of Simpson's index of productive rearrangements. Jensen-Shannon distance served as the measure of similarity in V and J usage, while OLGA was used to compute CDR3 generation probabilities. The researchers looked up shared CDR3 sequences in the immuneACCESS database (August 2020) and in VDJdb (December 2020). TCRdb's version of the immuneACCESS table is confined to in-frame rearrangements and falls short of the full clone set. An unresolved V gene accounts for under half of the shortfall where checked; the remainder is of unknown origin. For V, J and clone size, that table is used; D and trimming come from the DNA. The sample yields some 35,000 clones; approximately 70% were counted once. About 0.8% of the sample goes to the ten largest clones.

This record comes from a study of monozygotic twins with cystic fibrosis (dated by TCRdb to 2020 to 2022). With respect to the entire study: Three micrograms of fragmented DNA went through around 16 PCR cycles to produce barcoded libraries. To gauge how much genetics shapes V and J gene usage, the researchers compared TCR beta repertoires both within and across 16 monozygotic twin pairs who have cystic fibrosis. On the day blood was drawn, the twins' weight-for-height and FEVPerc (FEV1 disease centile) were ranked against those of the 1,060 cohort participants. The cohort comprised ten female and six male twin pairs aged roughly 2.0 to 40 years, median approximately 10 years, mostly children and adolescents. Data for three of the twin pairs had previously been reported in another context.

Its CDR3 holds 13 amino acids, cysteine through phenylalanine. The kept DNA is CDR3 alone, 39 bases in frame from the first base. Deletion took 5 bases off V and 0 bases off J, with a span of 8 bases between the germline ends. CDR1 and CDR2 are read off the germline V gene as SGHTA and FQGTGA. The investigation overall reported the following: The greatest similarity to the co-twin was observed for V gene usage in 13 of 16 pairs and for J usage in 8 of 16 pairs, which suggested genetic constraints. Simpson clonality was generally low (median roughly 0.0088), which suggests a naive-dominated repertoire, and clonality was higher in the most severely affected patients. The cohort was small, and no association was found between shared CDR3 numbers and age, concordance or disease severity. Nucleotide-identical clonotype sharing was significantly higher within monozygotic CF twin pairs than between unrelated CF individuals (P = 0.000026, Mann-Whitney).

Sample: blood. This TCR came from a girl between 10 and 17 years old with cystic fibrosis. The rearranged segments are TRBV7-3 and TRBJ2-7, with the D gene too uncertain to name. The CDR3 region: CASSHGPSYEQYF. The DNA sequence is given as TGTGCCAGCAGCCACGGACCCTCCTACGAGCAGTACTTC.